These 3 T cell receptor beta chains originate from one sample sequenced in a study of blood T cell repertoires in COVID-19. Clones were read by immunoSEQ multiplex PCR, and TCRdb kept only the in-frame ones, dropping some. The sample lists tens of thousands of clones, approximately 87% seen once, with about 4% in the top ten. The specimen was peripheral blood. These receptor sequences come from a man aged 40-49 years with COVID-19, enrolled during active disease.

The rearrangement joins TRBV11-2 to TRBJ2-6, with D unclear. The CDR3 is 13 amino acids. Trimming cost V 10 bases and J 0 bases, with 7 bases left between them. Germline assignment: CDR1 SGHAT and CDR2 FQNNGV. The CDR3 protein is CATSGSGANVLTF. CDR3 DNA sequence: TGTGCCACTTCGGGCTCTGGGGCCAACGTCCTGACTTTC.

The chain couples TRBV11-3 to TRBJ2-1, with 9 bases fitting TRBD2. Germline V lookup: CDR1 SGHNT, CDR2 YENEEA. Trimming took 3 bases from V and 5 from J; bases not matched to a gene: 5. The CDR3 runs 15 residues. CDR3 amino acids: CASSLRLAGNNEQFF. The CDR3 DNA sequence: TGTGCCAGCAGCTTGAGGCTAGCGGGAAACAATGAGCAGTTCTTC.

This rearrangement joins TRBV27 to TRBJ1-6, with D maybe TRBD1 (6 bases). CDR3 length: 17 amino acids. Germline lookup yields CDR1 MNHEY and CDR2 SMNVEV (reference sequence). Trimming shortened V by 6 bases and J by 7 bases, and 22 bases separated the two germline ends. CDR3 DNA sequence: TGTGCCAGCAGGGGGGACACGCCTAATTTTGCCAATTCACCCCTCCACTTT. Translated: CASRGDTPNFANSPLHF.